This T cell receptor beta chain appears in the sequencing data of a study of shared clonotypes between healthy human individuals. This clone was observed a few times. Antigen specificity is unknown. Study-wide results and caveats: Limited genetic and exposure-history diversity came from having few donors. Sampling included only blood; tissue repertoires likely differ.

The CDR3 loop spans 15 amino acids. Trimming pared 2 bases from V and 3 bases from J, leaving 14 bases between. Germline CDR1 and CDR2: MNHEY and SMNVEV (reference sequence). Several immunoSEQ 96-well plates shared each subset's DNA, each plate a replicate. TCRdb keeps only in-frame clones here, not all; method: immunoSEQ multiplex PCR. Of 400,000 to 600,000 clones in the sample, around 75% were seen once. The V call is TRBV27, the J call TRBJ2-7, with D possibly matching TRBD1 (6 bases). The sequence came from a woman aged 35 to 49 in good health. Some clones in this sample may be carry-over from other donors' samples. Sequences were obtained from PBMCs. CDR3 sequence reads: CASSLETGPIYEQYF. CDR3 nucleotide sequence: TGTGCCAGCAGTTTAGAAACAGGGCCTATCTACGAGCAGTACTTC.